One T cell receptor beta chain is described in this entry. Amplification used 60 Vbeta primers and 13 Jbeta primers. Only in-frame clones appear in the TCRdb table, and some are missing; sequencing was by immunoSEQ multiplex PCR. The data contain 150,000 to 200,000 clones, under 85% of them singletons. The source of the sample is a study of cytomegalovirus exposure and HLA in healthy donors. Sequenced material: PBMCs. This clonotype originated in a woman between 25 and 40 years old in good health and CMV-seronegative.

This CDR3 is CASSKMDTYGYTF. For the CDR3, the DNA is TGTGCCAGCAGCAAGATGGACACCTATGGCTACACCTTC. The V gene is TRBV6-1, the J gene TRBJ1-2; possibly TRBD1 for D (5 bases). Germline lookup yields CDR1 MNHNS and CDR2 SASEGT. The CDR3 covers 13 residues. With 6 bases removed from V and 4 bases from J, the gap between germline ends came to 12 bases.